The rows below give T cell receptor beta chains drawn from one sample of a study of blood T cell repertoires in COVID-19. Clones were read by immunoSEQ multiplex PCR, and TCRdb kept only the in-frame ones, dropping some. The data contain roughly 120,000 clones, more than 75% of them singletons. The sequencing sample was made of peripheral blood. These TCRs come from a man in his sixties with acute or convalescent COVID-19. CDR3s include the opening cysteine and the closing phenylalanine or tryptophan. Each record gives: clone size, CDR3 length, V gene, D gene, J gene, CDR3 protein, CDR3 DNA. A D gene is named only where the DNA matches it firmly. Clone size is not always given. Where it is, it says once, few, many or a class for expanded clones.

abundance: NA
len: 14
v_gene: TRBV21-1
d_gene: NA
j_gene: TRBJ2-4
CDR3aa: CASRTGTSGNIQYF
CDR3nt: TGTGCCAGCAGAACGGGGACTAGCGGGAACATTCAGTACTTC

abundance: NA
len: 15
v_gene: TRBV7-6
d_gene: TRBD2
j_gene: TRBJ2-7
CDR3aa: CASSPTSGSNYEQYF
CDR3nt: TGTGCCAGCAGCCCTACTAGCGGGAGCAACTACGAGCAGTACTTC

abundance: NA
len: 13
v_gene: TRBV29-1
d_gene: TRBD1
j_gene: TRBJ2-1
CDR3aa: CSGRTGVGYEQFF
CDR3nt: TGCAGCGGTCGGACAGGGGTGGGGTATGAGCAGTTCTTC

abundance: few
len: 15
v_gene: TRBV7-8
d_gene: NA
j_gene: TRBJ2-1
CDR3aa: CASSLGQDSYNEQFF
CDR3nt: TGTGCCAGCAGCTTAGGCCAGGACTCCTACAATGAGCAGTTCTTC

abundance: few
len: 14
v_gene: TRBV6-6
d_gene: NA
j_gene: TRBJ1-5
CDR3aa: CASSTRQTNQPQHF
CDR3nt: TGTGCCAGCAGCACCAGACAGACTAATCAGCCCCAGCATTTT

abundance: NA
len: 14
v_gene: TRBV19
d_gene: TRBD2
j_gene: TRBJ2-3
CDR3aa: CATQREGVADTQYF
CDR3nt: TGTGCCACCCAGCGGGAGGGAGTGGCAGATACGCAGTATTTT

abundance: NA
len: 13
v_gene: TRBV2
d_gene: TRBD1
j_gene: TRBJ2-2
CDR3aa: CASRGTEGGELFF
CDR3nt: TGTGCCAGCAGGGGGACAGAGGGCGGGGAGCTGTTTTTT

abundance: NA
len: 16
v_gene: TRBV5-1
d_gene: TRBD2
j_gene: TRBJ2-3
CDR3aa: CASSLGGSGSQDTQYF
CDR3nt: TGCGCCAGCAGCCTGGGGGGTAGCGGGAGCCAAGATACGCAGTATTTT

abundance: NA
len: 15
v_gene: TRBV21-1
d_gene: NA
j_gene: TRBJ2-7
CDR3aa: CASSLSSGRALEQYF
CDR3nt: TGTGCCAGCAGCTTATCTAGCGGGAGGGCCTTGGAGCAGTACTTC

abundance: NA
len: 14
v_gene: TRBV27
d_gene: NA
j_gene: TRBJ1-2
CDR3aa: CASRSFRDFYGYTF
CDR3nt: TGTGCCAGCAGGAGTTTCCGGGACTTCTATGGCTACACCTTC

abundance: NA
len: 14
v_gene: TRBV5-6
d_gene: NA
j_gene: TRBJ1-2
CDR3aa: CASSLGQKVYGYTF
CDR3nt: TGTGCCAGCAGCTTGGGACAGAAGGTCTATGGCTACACCTTC

abundance: NA
len: 16
v_gene: TRBV11-1
d_gene: TRBD2
j_gene: TRBJ2-1
CDR3aa: CASSLQGSGNNNEQFF
CDR3nt: TGTGCCAGCAGCCTACAAGGTAGCGGGAATAACAATGAGCAGTTCTTC

abundance: NA
len: 15
v_gene: TRBV4-2
d_gene: NA
j_gene: TRBJ2-1
CDR3aa: CASSQAALADNEQFF
CDR3nt: TGTGCCAGCAGCCAAGCCGCACTAGCTGACAATGAGCAGTTCTTC

abundance: NA
len: 11
v_gene: TRBV10-3
d_gene: NA
j_gene: TRBJ1-1
CDR3aa: CAISEAVEAFF
CDR3nt: TGTGCCATCAGTGAGGCAGTGGAAGCTTTCTTT

abundance: NA
len: 15
v_gene: TRBV6-2/TRBV6-3
d_gene: NA
j_gene: TRBJ2-3
CDR3aa: CASSPNGALTDTQYF
CDR3nt: TGTGCCAGCAGCCCTAATGGGGCCTTGACAGATACGCAGTATTTT

abundance: NA
len: 17
v_gene: TRBV7-2
d_gene: TRBD1
j_gene: TRBJ2-4
CDR3aa: CASSPGRGTGTKNIQYF
CDR3nt: TGTGCCAGCAGCCCCGGCCGTGGGACAGGGACCAAAAACATTCAGTACTTC

abundance: few
len: 14
v_gene: TRBV4-2
d_gene: TRBD1
j_gene: TRBJ2-1
CDR3aa: CASSQEGTDNEQFF
CDR3nt: TGTGCCAGCAGCCAAGAAGGGACAGACAATGAGCAGTTCTTC

abundance: NA
len: 13
v_gene: TRBV5-4
d_gene: NA
j_gene: TRBJ2-1
CDR3aa: CASSFQGNNEQFF
CDR3nt: TGTGCCAGCAGCTTCCAGGGGAACAATGAGCAGTTCTTC

abundance: NA
len: 16
v_gene: TRBV19
d_gene: TRBD1
j_gene: TRBJ2-5
CDR3aa: CASSLGTAGELETQYF
CDR3nt: TGTGCCAGTAGCCTCGGGACAGCCGGGGAATTAGAGACCCAGTACTTC

abundance: NA
len: 17
v_gene: TRBV5-6
d_gene: NA
j_gene: TRBJ1-6
CDR3aa: CASSWGDHSSYNSPLHF
CDR3nt: TGTGCCAGCAGCTGGGGGGACCATAGCTCCTATAATTCACCCCTCCACTTT

abundance: NA
len: 12
v_gene: TRBV29-1
d_gene: NA
j_gene: TRBJ1-4
CDR3aa: CSARTQNEKLFF
CDR3nt: TGCAGCGCTCGGACACAAAATGAAAAACTGTTTTTT

abundance: NA
len: 16
v_gene: TRBV7-2
d_gene: NA
j_gene: TRBJ2-7
CDR3aa: CASSLEAGRGSGEQYF
CDR3nt: TGTGCCAGCAGCTTAGAGGCCGGCCGGGGGAGTGGGGAGCAGTACTTC

abundance: NA
len: 14
v_gene: TRBV29-1
d_gene: TRBD1
j_gene: TRBJ1-2
CDR3aa: CSVESGQGGYGYTF
CDR3nt: TGCAGCGTTGAATCGGGACAGGGCGGCTATGGCTACACCTTC

abundance: NA
len: 15
v_gene: TRBV28
d_gene: TRBD1
j_gene: TRBJ1-6
CDR3aa: CASSLTGGKDSPLHF
CDR3nt: TGTGCCAGCAGTTTAACAGGGGGCAAGGATTCACCCCTCCACTTT

abundance: NA
len: 16
v_gene: TRBV6-5
d_gene: TRBD1
j_gene: TRBJ1-6
CDR3aa: CASSYSRDSYNSPLHF
CDR3nt: TGTGCCAGCAGTTACTCCCGGGACAGCTATAATTCACCCCTCCACTTT

abundance: NA
len: 13
v_gene: TRBV6-5
d_gene: NA
j_gene: TRBJ2-2
CDR3aa: CASKAGPPGELFF
CDR3nt: TGTGCCAGCAAGGCAGGGCCCCCCGGGGAGCTGTTTTTT

abundance: NA
len: 11
v_gene: TRBV25-1
d_gene: NA
j_gene: TRBJ1-2
CDR3aa: CASSVNYGYTF
CDR3nt: TGTGCCAGCAGTGTAAACTATGGCTACACCTTC

abundance: NA
len: 14
v_gene: TRBV11-2
d_gene: TRBD1
j_gene: TRBJ2-7
CDR3aa: CASSPGQGVNEQYF
CDR3nt: TGTGCCAGCAGCCCGGGACAGGGGGTTAACGAGCAGTACTTC

abundance: NA
len: 15
v_gene: TRBV6-5
d_gene: TRBD1
j_gene: TRBJ1-1
CDR3aa: CASSYQGQGNTEAFF
CDR3nt: TGTGCCAGCAGTTACCAAGGACAGGGGAACACTGAAGCTTTCTTT

abundance: NA
len: 14
v_gene: TRBV5-1
d_gene: NA
j_gene: TRBJ2-1
CDR3aa: CASSFRLDGNEQFF
CDR3nt: TGCGCCAGCAGCTTTCGCCTAGACGGCAATGAGCAGTTCTTC

abundance: once
len: 19
v_gene: TRBV4-2
d_gene: TRBD1
j_gene: TRBJ1-2
CDR3aa: CASSQDLQGARTRDYGYTF
CDR3nt: TGTGCCAGCAGCCAAGATCTCCAGGGGGCGCGTACCAGAGACTATGGCTACACCTTC

abundance: NA
len: 14
v_gene: TRBV5-4
d_gene: TRBD1
j_gene: TRBJ2-7
CDR3aa: CASSLGVQGNEQYF
CDR3nt: TGTGCCAGCAGCTTGGGGGTACAGGGGAACGAGCAGTACTTC

abundance: few
len: 16
v_gene: TRBV6-2/TRBV6-3
d_gene: TRBD2
j_gene: TRBJ2-1
CDR3aa: CASSGRTSGQLNEQFF
CDR3nt: TGTGCCAGCAGTGGACGGACTAGCGGGCAGCTCAATGAGCAGTTCTTC

abundance: once
len: 14
v_gene: TRBV7-9
d_gene: NA
j_gene: TRBJ1-3
CDR3aa: CASSPDNSGNTIYF
CDR3nt: TGTGCCAGCAGCCCCGACAACTCTGGAAACACCATATATTTT

abundance: NA
len: 16
v_gene: TRBV2
d_gene: TRBD2
j_gene: TRBJ2-2
CDR3aa: CASRDLAGGATGELFF
CDR3nt: TGTGCCAGCAGAGATCTAGCGGGAGGCGCCACCGGGGAGCTGTTTTTT

abundance: NA
len: 17
v_gene: TRBV9
d_gene: NA
j_gene: TRBJ2-3
CDR3aa: CASSVVAGLERPDTQYF
CDR3nt: TGTGCCAGCAGCGTAGTGGCAGGGCTAGAGAGGCCAGATACGCAGTATTTT

abundance: NA
len: 16
v_gene: TRBV9
d_gene: TRBD2
j_gene: TRBJ2-1
CDR3aa: CASSPGTSGPNNEQFF
CDR3nt: TGTGCCAGCAGCCCCGGGACTAGCGGGCCAAACAATGAGCAGTTCTTC

abundance: NA
len: 15
v_gene: TRBV5-1
d_gene: NA
j_gene: TRBJ1-1
CDR3aa: CASSLDLGGGTEAFF
CDR3nt: TGCGCCAGCAGCTTGGATTTGGGGGGAGGCACTGAAGCTTTCTTT

abundance: NA
len: 18
v_gene: TRBV9
d_gene: TRBD2
j_gene: TRBJ2-1
CDR3aa: CASSSPREGTSGYNEQFF
CDR3nt: TGTGCCAGCAGCTCTCCCCGGGAGGGGACTAGCGGCTACAATGAGCAGTTCTTC

abundance: NA
len: 16
v_gene: TRBV5-4
d_gene: NA
j_gene: TRBJ2-1
CDR3aa: CASSLALLAGVNEQFF
CDR3nt: TGTGCCAGCAGCTTGGCCCTCCTAGCTGGGGTCAATGAGCAGTTCTTC

abundance: NA
len: 11
v_gene: TRBV6-5
d_gene: NA
j_gene: TRBJ2-2
CDR3aa: CATRGIGELFF
CDR3nt: TGTGCCACCCGCGGGATCGGGGAGCTGTTTTTT

abundance: NA
len: 17
v_gene: TRBV9
d_gene: TRBD1
j_gene: TRBJ2-6
CDR3aa: CASSSGTGISGANVLTF
CDR3nt: TGTGCCAGCAGCTCAGGGACAGGTATCTCTGGGGCCAACGTCCTGACTTTC

abundance: NA
len: 15
v_gene: TRBV4-3
d_gene: TRBD1
j_gene: TRBJ2-3
CDR3aa: CASSQGQGEADTQYF
CDR3nt: TGCGCCAGCAGCCAAGGACAGGGGGAAGCGGATACGCAGTATTTT

abundance: NA
len: 14
v_gene: TRBV6-2/TRBV6-3
d_gene: TRBD1
j_gene: TRBJ2-3
CDR3aa: CASSSGQGTDTQYF
CDR3nt: TGTGCCAGCAGTTCCGGACAGGGAACAGATACGCAGTATTTT

abundance: NA
len: 19
v_gene: TRBV24-1
d_gene: NA
j_gene: TRBJ2-6
CDR3aa: CATSDLLGHLGAGANVLTF
CDR3nt: TGTGCCACCAGTGATTTATTGGGACACCTTGGTGCGGGGGCCAACGTCCTGACTTTC

abundance: few
len: 12
v_gene: TRBV7-9
d_gene: NA
j_gene: TRBJ2-1
CDR3aa: CASSLVVPEQFF
CDR3nt: TGTGCCAGCAGCTTAGTAGTCCCTGAGCAGTTCTTC

abundance: NA
len: 19
v_gene: TRBV5-1
d_gene: TRBD1
j_gene: TRBJ2-6
CDR3aa: CASSRVWDSLLSGANVLTF
CDR3nt: TGCGCCAGCAGCAGGGTTTGGGACAGCTTACTCTCAGGGGCCAACGTCCTGACTTTC

abundance: NA
len: 18
v_gene: TRBV4-1
d_gene: TRBD1
j_gene: TRBJ1-1
CDR3aa: CASSLLRMDRALNTEAFF
CDR3nt: TGCGCCAGCAGCCTTCTCCGTATGGACAGGGCGCTGAACACTGAAGCTTTCTTT

abundance: NA
len: 17
v_gene: TRBV28
d_gene: NA
j_gene: TRBJ1-1
CDR3aa: CASSLFKGIGIESEAFF
CDR3nt: TGTGCCAGCAGTTTATTTAAAGGTATCGGGATCGAATCTGAAGCTTTCTTT

abundance: NA
len: 15
v_gene: TRBV7-2
d_gene: TRBD2
j_gene: TRBJ2-1
CDR3aa: CASSGTSGEGNEQFF
CDR3nt: TGTGCCAGCAGCGGAACTAGCGGGGAGGGGAATGAGCAGTTCTTC

abundance: few
len: 15
v_gene: TRBV7-8
d_gene: TRBD1
j_gene: TRBJ2-1
CDR3aa: CASGSGTASYNEQFF
CDR3nt: TGTGCCAGCGGCTCCGGGACAGCATCCTACAATGAGCAGTTCTTC

abundance: NA
len: 15
v_gene: TRBV5-6
d_gene: NA
j_gene: TRBJ1-5
CDR3aa: CASSGWGGADQPQHF
CDR3nt: TGTGCCAGCAGCGGGTGGGGAGGGGCAGATCAGCCCCAGCATTTT

abundance: NA
len: 15
v_gene: TRBV7-9
d_gene: NA
j_gene: TRBJ2-1
CDR3aa: CASSLYQGIYNEQFF
CDR3nt: TGTGCCAGCAGCTTATACCAGGGGATTTACAATGAGCAGTTCTTC

abundance: NA
len: 14
v_gene: TRBV11-2
d_gene: NA
j_gene: TRBJ1-1
CDR3aa: CASSLGGGNTEAFF
CDR3nt: TGTGCCAGCAGCTTGGGAGGCGGGAACACTGAAGCTTTCTTT